The clone carrying this T cell receptor beta chain was observed a handful of times. A sample-barcoded 5' primer and a J-beta primer mix were used in a second PCR of roughly 7 to 11 cycles. TCRdb reanalysed the 5' RACE reads using MiXCR and keeps one entry per CDR3 protein. The sample lists over a million distinct CDR3 sequences; more than 40% were seen once. Every sample had a minimum of 7 million PBMCs isolated. These data originate in a study of blood T cells in healthy people across ages. The CDR3 runs to 14 residues. With 3 bases removed from V and 6 bases from J, the gap between germline ends came to 15 bases.

The genes are TRBV12-3 or TRBV12-4 and TRBJ2-7, with D perhaps matching TRBD2 (6 bases). The sample comprised blood. The receptor's source is a woman aged 60-75 years in good health. CDR3 nucleotide sequence: TGTGCCAGCAGTTTCGGGACTGCTTGGGGCGAGCAGTACTTC. Translating it yields CASSFGTAWGEQYF.